The following is a TCR beta chain sequence with its context. This clone has a handful of counts. What antigen it recognizes has not been identified. It has no much larger one-base neighbor in the sample; base qualities were not kept. Trimming takes 4 bases from V and 3 bases from J, and the germline ends sit 3 bases apart. Reading from cysteine to phenylalanine, the CDR3 counts 12 amino acids. Only the CDR3 DNA is retained, 36 bases long and in frame from the first base. From the germline V gene, CDR1 is SGHVS and CDR2 is FNYEAQ. The data are from a study of memory CD4+ T cells and cytomegalovirus serostatus (dated by TCRdb to 2018 to 2020). About the full investigation: The cohort included around 33 healthy adults from Belgium, of whom 9 were CMV seropositive and 24 were CMV seronegative. The study sequenced CD4+ memory TCRbeta repertoires of a Belgian cohort with known cytomegalovirus serostatus to replicate a published TCR-based CMV serostatus classifier. Results the study describes overall, beyond this receptor: The original-framework classifier achieved a median bootstrapped AUC of almost 0.97 with a 95% CI of 0.76-1.00 on the Belgian cohort. Unlike the original study, which covered naive and memory CD4+ and CD8+ populations, the Belgian study sequenced only CD4+CD45RO+ memory cells. For CMV serostatus prediction, a median bootstrapped AUC of approximately 0.95 was reached with the original framework, and a median bootstrapped AUC of about 0.89 was reached with a US-trained random forest. The results were read as suggesting that the CMV-associated TCR signature is, for the most part, present in the CD4+ memory repertoire. Of roughly 170 previously reported CMV-associated TCRbeta sequences, 67 appeared in the CD4+ memory repertoires, each in one to five individuals.

Single viable CD3+CD4+CD8-CD45RO+ cells were sorted as memory CD4+ T cells on a FACSAria II. CMV serostatus was determined with a Roche Elecsys assay detecting serum IgG against CMV pp150, pp28, p38 and p52. Once the samples were thawed, total CD4+ T cells were enriched through positive selection using CD4 magnetic microbeads. The samples came from a different study that was designed specifically to examine the CD4+ T cell memory repertoire. Peripheral blood mononuclear cells were isolated and cryopreserved according to standard operating procedures, and serum was kept at -80 degrees C. Staining used CD3-PerCP (BW264/56), CD4-APC (RPA-T4), CD45RO-PE (UCHT1) and CD8-Pacific Orange (3B5) antibodies, with Sytox blue excluding non-viable cells. The Quick-DNA Microprep Kit was used to extract genomic DNA from the sorted cells. Amplification of TCRbeta DNA was done with the immunoSEQ hsTCRbeta kit, following the protocol from the manufacturer. An Illumina MiSeq instrument was used to sequence the TCRbeta libraries. The authors' pipeline ran thus. Once out-of-frame sequences had been removed, more than 2 million distinct TCRbeta sequences were left, which works out to an average of approximately 70,000 per individual. Each individual was scored by the count of 150 to 200 previously reported CMV-associated TCRbeta sequences and the total productive distinct TCRbeta count. A beta-binomial model was reimplemented in Python, and random forests from scikit-learn, run with default parameters, were trained on data from the US cohort. On the Belgian cohort, classifier performance was reported as the median AUC, along with percentile confidence intervals, across 10,000 bootstrap iterations. TCRdb carries this immuneACCESS record with in-frame sequences only. Its versions omit some clonotypes, under half of them owing to an unresolved V gene in the studies checked, with the rest unexplained. The V and J calls and clone size were taken over from that table, and D and trimming were inferred from the DNA. For this sample there are approximately 40,000 clones; 76% appear just once. Of the sample, approximately 1.8% is held by the ten largest clones.

This receptor was identified in an adult in good health and CMV-seronegative. The receptor chain draws on TRBV7-6 and TRBJ2-2; the D segment cannot be called with confidence. Source material: memory CD4+ T cells from blood. In nucleotide form, the sequence is TGTGCCAGCAGCTCGGACACCGGGGAGCTGTTTTTT. The encoded protein is CASSSDTGELFF.